These 2 T cell receptor beta chains were sequenced from one sample in a study of T cell changes during pregnancy in multiple sclerosis (dated by TCRdb to between 2018 and 2021). To prepare the library, the immunoSEQ multiplex PCR assay was applied. In TCRdb, the immuneACCESS table is reduced to in-frame sequences with V and J assigned. These tables do not hold every clone; where another copy was compared, an unresolved V gene accounts for under half, and the others remain unexplained. The sample includes about 59,000 clones, with about 95% observed a single time. The top ten clones comprise around 2.5% of the sample. The sequencing here drew on CD8+ T cells from peripheral blood mononuclear cells, taken after pregnancy. The receptors come from a female donor with multiple sclerosis, enrolled in a pregnancy study.

The chain uses TRBV19 and TRBJ2-7; TRBD2 aligns across 9 bases. Germline-derived CDR1 and CDR2 are LNHDA and SQIVND (reference sequence). The trim removed 5 bases at V and 0 bases at J, leaving 5 bases unmatched. The CDR3 contains 15 residues. DNA of the CDR3: TGTGCCAGTAGTTTCGGACTAGCGAGCTCCTACGAGCAGTACTTC. This gives the protein CASSFGLASSYEQYF.

V gene TRBV11-2 combines with J gene TRBJ2-7; TRBD2 matches 7 bases. The V segment lost 5 bases and the J segment 5 bases; nucleotides outside the gene matches: 3. The CDR3 length is 12 residues. In germline, CDR1 is SGHAT, CDR2 FQNNGV. DNA for the CDR3: TGTGCCAGCAGCCGGGGAGGGGACGAGCAGTACTTC. The encoded protein is CASSRGGDEQYF.